These 14 T cell receptor beta chains came from one sample sequenced in a study of blood T cell repertoires in COVID-19. TCRdb's table, derived via immunoSEQ multiplex PCR, lists solely in-frame clones and lacks some. Found here are around 180,000 clones, about 88% of them singletons; the top ten hold 25% to 30%. Sequenced input: peripheral blood. These receptors were obtained from a man in his sixties with acute or convalescent COVID-19.

The CDR3 bases are TGTGCCAGCAGTTACGGGACACGCGTCTCTGGAAACACCATATATTTT. Translated: CASSYGTRVSGNTIYF. The chain employs TRBV6-6 and TRBJ1-3; weak D call: TRBD1 (6 bases). Germline assignment: CDR1 MNHNY and CDR2 SVGAGI (reference sequence). This CDR3 contains 16 residues. Trimming shortened V by 2 bases and J by 0 bases, and 11 bases separated the two germline ends.

The chain is built from TRBV7-8 and TRBJ2-1; 7 bases map to TRBD1. V gave up 2 bases and J gave up 0 bases; unmatched junction bases: 4. This CDR3 has 16 amino acids. CDR1 and CDR2 (germline): SGHVS, FQNEAQ. The CDR3 sequence: CASSLLTGSSYNEQFF. CDR3 nucleotides: TGTGCCAGCAGCTTACTGACAGGGAGCTCCTACAATGAGCAGTTCTTC.

In its sample, this clone was seen once. The chain is built from TRBV2 and TRBJ1-4, with a weak D call TRBD1 (5 bases). V was shortened by 7 bases and J by 1 base, with 10 bases between the two germline ends. Germline CDR1 reads SNHLY; CDR2 reads FYNNEI. The length of the CDR3 is 14 residues. The CDR3, as DNA: TGTGCCAGCAATCGAAGGGGAACTAATGAAAAACTGTTTTTT. Protein sequence: CASNRRGTNEKLFF.

This chain connects TRBV7-6 to TRBJ1-1; D perhaps matches TRBD1 (5 bases). Trimming cost V 2 bases and J 3 bases, with 13 bases left between them. Germline lookup yields CDR1 SGHVS and CDR2 FNYEAQ. The CDR3 sequence is 15 residues long. CDR3 protein: CASSLQGRGDTEAFF. In DNA form, the CDR3 reads TGTGCCAGCAGCTTACAGGGAAGGGGCGACACTGAAGCTTTCTTT.

The sample holds one count of this clone. V is TRBV6-6 and J is TRBJ1-2; 12 bases match TRBD1. The length of the CDR3 is 15 residues. J was trimmed by 3 bases and V by 5 bases; bases with no gene match: 4. Germline CDR1 MNHNY, CDR2 SVGAGI (reference sequence). The CDR3 here is CASSTGTGGYYGYTF. As DNA, the CDR3 is TGTGCCAGCAGTACCGGGACAGGGGGCTACTATGGCTACACCTTC.

CDR3 loop: CAPRTGGRCGYTF. Written as DNA, the CDR3 is TGTGCCCCGCGAACAGGGGGGAGATGTGGCTACACCTTC. The chain joins TRBV24-1 to TRBJ1-2; 8 positions agree with TRBD1. V gave up 12 bases and J gave up 7 bases; unmatched junction bases: 12. The germline CDR1 and CDR2 sequences are KGHDR and SFDVKD. The CDR3 is 13 amino acids.

The chain combines TRBV11-3 with TRBJ2-5, with 7 bases lining up with TRBD2. The CDR3 contains 17 residues. V lost 1 base and J lost 1; bases outside the gene matches: 9. The V gene's germline CDR1 is SGHNT and CDR2 YENEEA. The CDR3 reads CASSLVQVAGTQETQYF. DNA for the CDR3: TGTGCCAGCAGCTTAGTTCAGGTAGCGGGTACCCAAGAGACCCAGTACTTC.

CDR3 sequence (DNA): TGTGCCAGCAGTGAATGGGGGGGAACTGAAGCTTTCTTT. Translation: CASSEWGGTEAFF. The chain carries TRBV25-1 and TRBJ1-1; maybe TRBD1 (5 bases). CDR1 and CDR2 (germline): MGHDK, SYGVNS. The V gene lost 1 base and the J gene lost 5 bases, with 8 bases spanning the gap. The CDR3 covers 13 residues.

This clone was found a few times. The chain has TRBV10-3 and TRBJ1-5; a weak D match, TRBD1 (5 bases). V was clipped by 3 bases and J by 0 bases, with 9 bases between them. Germline CDR1 and CDR2: ENHRY and SYGVKD. The CDR3 contains 15 residues. The CDR3 sequence: CAISETGNSNQPQHF. The CDR3 DNA sequence: TGTGCCATCAGTGAAACAGGCAATAGCAATCAGCCCCAGCATTTT.

This clone has more than one count but fewer than ten. The CDR3 loop is CASSIGWTGSEKLFF. The CDR3 DNA sequence: TGTGCCAGTAGTATTGGCTGGACAGGGAGTGAAAAACTGTTTTTT. The rearrangement joins TRBV19 to TRBJ1-4, with 8 bases fitting TRBD1. The ends lost 3 bases at V and 7 bases at J; junction bases unmatched: 7. Germline lookup yields CDR1 LNHDA and CDR2 SQIVND (reference sequence). The CDR3 totals 15 residues.

The chain combines TRBV19 with TRBJ2-5, with D perhaps matching TRBD2 (5 bases). Per germline, CDR1 LNHDA and CDR2 SQIVND (reference sequence). CDR3 length: 14 residues. Trimming shortened V by 3 bases and J by 6 bases, and 14 bases separated the two germline ends. The CDR3 sequence: CASSMLAGIKTQYF. As DNA, the CDR3 is TGTGCCAGTAGTATGTTGGCCGGGATCAAGACCCAGTACTTC.

V gene TRBV29-1 combines with J gene TRBJ2-5; a weak D match, TRBD2 (6 bases). Trimming took 4 bases from V and 5 from J, leaving 11 bases between them. The CDR3 runs 12 residues. CDR1 SQVTM and CDR2 ANQGSEA come from the germline V gene. The CDR3 bases are TGCAGCGTTGTTGGCAGCGGGGAGACCCAGTACTTC. It yields the protein CSVVGSGETQYF.

This clone showed up just once. The chain combines TRBV6-5 with TRBJ1-5; TRBD1 might be the D (6 bases). The CDR3 has 15 residues. Trimming cost V 0 bases and J 3 bases, with 9 bases left between them. Germline V lookup: CDR1 MNHEY, CDR2 SVGAGI. The CDR3 reads CASSYSAGANQPQHF. The CDR3 DNA reads as TGTGCCAGCAGTTACTCGGCAGGGGCCAATCAGCCCCAGCATTTT.

The rearrangement links TRBV18 to TRBJ1-3; no definite D call. Deletions cut 4 bases from V and 0 bases from J, with 13 bases between. The CDR3 is 16 amino acids. Germline assignment: CDR1 KGHSH and CDR2 LQKENI. CDR3 sequence: CASSLSGQSSGNTIYF. The CDR3 region has the DNA TGTGCCAGCTCACTAAGTGGGCAGTCCTCTGGAAACACCATATATTTT.